This T cell receptor beta chain was sequenced during a study of control samples from healthy donors and cancer patients. Germline CDR1 and CDR2: SGHAT and FQDESV (reference sequence). The V end was cut by 5 bases, the J end by 6 bases, with 11 bases between. CDR3 length: 12 amino acids. Repertoires were generated with immunoSEQ multiplex PCR, while TCRdb's copy carries only in-frame clones and drops some. The table records tens of thousands of clones, roughly nine tenths of them present only once. The sample was PBMCs. The chain combines TRBV11-1 with TRBJ2-7; D is perhaps TRBD1 (5 bases). The sequence was collected from a man aged 60-69 years with colorectal cancer. The chain's CDR3 is CASSRQGREQYF. The CDR3 DNA reads as TGTGCCAGCAGCCGCCAGGGTCGCGAGCAGTACTTC.